Sequencing of this T cell receptor (beta chain) was carried out in a study of CD8 T cells in ankylosing spondylitis. Whole-study findings and limits: Reportedly, significant enrichment of disease-linked clones occurred in matched ankylosing spondylitis synovial fluid. Relatively rare in peripheral blood, disease-linked clones were also CD8+.

Quantitative 5'-RACE was performed with molecular barcodes, and it yielded the TCR beta libraries. TCRdb re-analysed the 5' RACE reads in MiXCR, keeping a single row per CDR3 protein. The data show a few hundred thousand distinct CDR3 sequences, around 19% seen once. In regard to this clonotype: The antigen is not known.

The receptor was derived from a male donor with ankylosing spondylitis or in good health (not recorded which). Sample: blood, either unsorted or a sorted T cell fraction (not recorded which).

The CDR3 DNA is TGTGCCAGCAGCTTGATAGTGGGACAGGGCACCGGGGAGCTGTTTTTT. This sequence encodes CASSLIVGQGTGELFF. This rearrangement joins TRBV5-6 to TRBJ2-2; TRBD1 matches at 9 bases. The CDR3 runs to 16 residues. J was trimmed by 4 bases and V by 1 base; bases with no gene match: 5. Germline CDR1 reads SGHDT; CDR2 reads YYEEEE.